This T cell receptor beta chain was identified during a study of cytomegalovirus exposure and HLA in healthy donors. Study-wide results and caveats: The only immune exposure information that was available was CMV serostatus.

The germline gives CDR1 SEHNR, CDR2 FQNEAQ (reference sequence). The CDR3 spans 14 residues. V lost 1 base and J lost 4, with 10 bases in between. Use of 60 Vbeta and 13 Jbeta primers characterized the PCR. Sequencing was performed with immunoSEQ multiplex PCR; in TCRdb, only in-frame clones are kept and a portion is missing. The top ten clones hold about 2% of a sample with some 96,000 clones, 76% of them seen once. In this sample, this clone turned up a few times. Its matching antigen is unknown. The receptor's source is a man in his forties in good health and CMV-seronegative. Sequencing input: PBMCs. This rearrangement joins TRBV7-9 to TRBJ1-2; the D gene is possibly TRBD1 (5 bases). Here the CDR3 reads CASSLDRLGYGYTF. The CDR3 DNA sequence: TGTGCCAGCAGCTTAGACAGGTTGGGCTATGGCTACACCTTC.